These 9 T cell receptor beta chains came from one sample sequenced in a study of cytomegalovirus exposure and HLA in healthy donors. PCR primers comprised 60 Vbeta and 13 Jbeta primers. TCRdb's copy holds only in-frame clones and misses some; the assay was immunoSEQ multiplex PCR. The table has a few hundred thousand clones, 81% seen once. Sequencing was carried out using PBMCs. These receptors were collected from a woman in her fifties or sixties in good health and CMV-seropositive.

DNA of the CDR3: TGTGCCAGCCAACAGGACCAGAGCTCTGGAAACACCATATATTTT. The encoded protein is CASQQDQSSGNTIYF. The chain uses TRBV19 and TRBJ1-3; a weak D match, TRBD1 (5 bases). Germline V gene sequence: CDR1 LNHDA, CDR2 SQIVND (reference sequence). The V and J ends lost 9 bases and 0 bases respectively, with 15 bases between them. The CDR3 length is 15 residues.

This chain joins TRBV30 and TRBJ2-3, with 7 nucleotides matching TRBD2. Germline CDR1 is GTSNPN and CDR2 is SVGIG (reference sequence). Trimming at V came to 3 bases and at J to 4 bases, leaving 7 bases not matched to a gene. The CDR3 is 14 residues long. CDR3 nucleotide sequence: TGTGCCTGGAGGGTGGGCGGGAGTCCAGATACGCAGTATTTT. Protein: CAWRVGGSPDTQYF. Variable domain in full (rest from reference TRBV30 and TRBJ2-3): SQTIHQWPATLVQPVGSPLSLECTVEGTSNPNLYWYRQAAGRGLQLLFYSVGIGQISSEVPQNLSASRPQDRQFILSSKKLLLSDSGFYLCAWRVGGSPDTQYFGPGTRLTVL.

The chain employs TRBV7-2 and TRBJ1-1; D ambiguous. The V and J ends lost 5 bases and 5 bases respectively, with 15 bases between them. The CDR3 extends over 14 amino acids. Looked up from germline, CDR1 is SGHTA and CDR2 is FQGNSA. For the CDR3, the DNA is TGTGCCAGCAGCCCGATGTCCGGCGGGACTGAAGCTTTCTTT. Protein sequence: CASSPMSGGTEAFF.

The sample holds a few counts of this clone. The gene calls are TRBV18 and TRBJ2-2; D is perhaps TRBD1 (5 bases). Per the germline V gene, CDR1 is KGHSH and CDR2 is LQKENI. The CDR3 consists of 15 residues. V gave up 6 bases and J gave up 1 base, with 12 bases separating them. The chain's CDR3 is CASSLRQMNTGELFF. The CDR3 coding sequence is TGTGCCAGCTCTCTTCGACAGATGAACACCGGGGAGCTGTTTTTT.

This chain joins TRBV5-4 and TRBJ1-1; D possibly corresponds to TRBD1 (5 bases). Trimming shortened V by 2 bases and J by 5 bases, and 7 bases separated the two germline ends. The CDR3 has 12 residues. Germline values: CDR1 SGHNT, CDR2 YYREEE (reference sequence). CDR3: CASSFRATEAFF. DNA of the CDR3: TGTGCCAGCAGCTTCAGGGCGACTGAAGCTTTCTTT.

The V and J genes are TRBV5-1 and TRBJ2-7, with 9 bases that match TRBD2. This CDR3 is built from 16 residues. CDR1 and CDR2 from the germline V gene are SGHRS and YFSETQ. After removal of 4 bases from V and 3 bases from J, the junction contained 11 bases not matched to a gene. The CDR3 sequence: CASSPYPGTSIYEQYF. The CDR3 bases are TGCGCCAGCAGCCCCTACCCGGGGACTAGCATCTACGAGCAGTACTTC. The whole variable domain, remainder taken from reference TRBV5-1 and TRBJ2-7, is KAGVTQTPRYLIKTRGQQVTLSCSPISGHRSVSWYQQTPGQGLQFLFEYFSETQRNKGNFPGRFSGRQFSNSRSEMNVSTLELGDSALYLCASSPYPGTSIYEQYFGPGTRLTVT.

The chain carries TRBV2 and TRBJ2-7, with TRBD2 matching over 15 bases. CDR1 and CDR2 (germline): SNHLY, FYNNEI. J gave up 2 bases and V 8 bases, and 1 base lay outside the gene matches. The CDR3 spans 14 residues. The DNA for the CDR3 is TGTGCCAGCGGACTAGCGGGAGGGGCCTACGAGCAGTACTTC. Protein: CASGLAGGAYEQYF. Filled out from reference TRBV2 and TRBJ2-7, the complete variable domain reads EPEVTQTPSHQVTQMGQEVILRCVPISNHLYFYWYRQILGQKVEFLVSFYNNEISEKSEIFDDQFSVERPDGSNFTLKIRSTKLEDSAMYFCASGLAGGAYEQYFGPGTRLTVT.

The chain links TRBV6-1 to TRBJ1-2; D gene uncertain. There are 12 residues in the CDR3. CDR1 is MNHNS, CDR2 SASEGT, per germline. V lost 8 bases and J lost 2, with 9 bases in between. The CDR3 protein is CASGEGNYGYTF. CDR3 bases: TGTGCCAGCGGAGAGGGAAACTATGGCTACACCTTC.

V and J are TRBV7-9 and TRBJ2-7; D unresolved. V was cut by 3 bases and J by 3 bases, with 12 bases left in between. This CDR3 has 14 amino acids. Germline lookup yields CDR1 SEHNR and CDR2 FQNEAQ (reference sequence). In nucleotides, the CDR3 is TGTGCCAGCAGCTTGGGCAGGCCACGCTACGAGCAGTACTTC. As protein: CASSLGRPRYEQYF.